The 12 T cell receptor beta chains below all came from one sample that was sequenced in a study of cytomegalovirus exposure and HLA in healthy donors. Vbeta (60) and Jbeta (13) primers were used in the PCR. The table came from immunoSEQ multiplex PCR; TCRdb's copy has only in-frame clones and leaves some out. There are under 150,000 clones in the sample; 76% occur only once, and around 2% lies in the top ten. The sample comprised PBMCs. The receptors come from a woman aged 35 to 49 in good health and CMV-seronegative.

The CDR3 protein is CASSLDGGRVNYGYTF. The CDR3 region has the DNA TGTGCCAGCAGTTTAGATGGCGGCAGGGTAAACTATGGCTACACCTTC. The gene calls are TRBV28 and TRBJ1-2; TRBD1 is a possible D gene (5 bases). Trimming cost V 2 bases and J 2 bases, with 15 bases left between them. The CDR3 sequence is 16 residues long. Germline CDR1 and CDR2: MDHEN and SYDVKM.

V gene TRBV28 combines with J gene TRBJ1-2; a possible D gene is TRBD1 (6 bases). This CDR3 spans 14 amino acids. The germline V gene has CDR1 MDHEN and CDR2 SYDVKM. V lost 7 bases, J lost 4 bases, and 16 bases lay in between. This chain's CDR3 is CASNPTGTLYGYTF. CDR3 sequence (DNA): TGTGCCAGCAACCCAACTGGGACACTCTATGGCTACACCTTC.

The CDR3 region has the DNA TGTGCCAGCAGCTTCGGGAAAGCGGGGGAAAAACTGTTTTTT. Translated: CASSFGKAGEKLFF. The rearrangement uses TRBV7-2 and TRBJ1-4; D is ambiguous. Per germline, CDR1 SGHTA and CDR2 FQGNSA. Between the trimmed V and J ends, which lost 3 bases and 8 bases, there was a span of 13 bases. This CDR3 region has 14 residues.

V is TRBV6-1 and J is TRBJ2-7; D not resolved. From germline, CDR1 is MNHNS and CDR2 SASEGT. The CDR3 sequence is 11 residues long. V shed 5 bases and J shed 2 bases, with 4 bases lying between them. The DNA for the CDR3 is TGTGCCAGCAGTCCGGCCTACGAGCAGTACTTC. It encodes CASSPAYEQYF.

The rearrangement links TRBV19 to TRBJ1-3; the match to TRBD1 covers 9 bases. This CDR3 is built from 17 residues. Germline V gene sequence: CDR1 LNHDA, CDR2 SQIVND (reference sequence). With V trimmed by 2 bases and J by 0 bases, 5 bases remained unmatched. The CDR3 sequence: CASSIPGTGTSGNTIYF. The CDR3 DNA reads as TGTGCCAGTAGTATACCCGGGACAGGGACCTCTGGAAACACCATATATTTT.

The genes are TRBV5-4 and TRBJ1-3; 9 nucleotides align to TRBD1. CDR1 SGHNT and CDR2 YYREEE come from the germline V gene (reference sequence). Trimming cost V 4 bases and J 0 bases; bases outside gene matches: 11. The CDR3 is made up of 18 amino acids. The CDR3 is CASSKTWGQGDSGNTIYF. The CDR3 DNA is TGTGCCAGCAGCAAAACATGGGGACAGGGAGACTCTGGAAACACCATATATTTT.

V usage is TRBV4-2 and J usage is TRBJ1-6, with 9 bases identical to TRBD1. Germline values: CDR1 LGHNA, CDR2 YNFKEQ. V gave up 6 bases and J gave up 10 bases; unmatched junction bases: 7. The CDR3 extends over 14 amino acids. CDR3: CASRPGQGYSPLHF. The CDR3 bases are TGTGCCAGCAGACCGGGACAGGGCTACTCACCCCTCCACTTT.

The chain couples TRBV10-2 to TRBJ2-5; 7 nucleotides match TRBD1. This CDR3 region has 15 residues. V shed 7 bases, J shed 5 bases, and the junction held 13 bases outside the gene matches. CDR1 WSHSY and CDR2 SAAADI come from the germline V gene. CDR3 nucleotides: TGCGCCAGCACTATTACTAGGGGGCCGGGGGAGACCCAGTACTTC. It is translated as CASTITRGPGETQYF.

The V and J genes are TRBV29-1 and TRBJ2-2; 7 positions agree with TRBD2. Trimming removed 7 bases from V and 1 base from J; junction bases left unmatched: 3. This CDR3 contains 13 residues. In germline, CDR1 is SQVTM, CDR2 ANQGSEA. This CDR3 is CSGGGLNTGELFF. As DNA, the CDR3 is TGCAGCGGGGGGGGATTGAACACCGGGGAGCTGTTTTTT.

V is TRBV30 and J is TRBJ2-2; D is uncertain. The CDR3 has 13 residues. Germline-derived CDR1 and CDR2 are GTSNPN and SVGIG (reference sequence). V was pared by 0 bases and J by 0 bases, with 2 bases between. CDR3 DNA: TGTGCCTGGAGTGTCACGAACACCGGGGAGCTGTTTTTT. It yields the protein CAWSVTNTGELFF.

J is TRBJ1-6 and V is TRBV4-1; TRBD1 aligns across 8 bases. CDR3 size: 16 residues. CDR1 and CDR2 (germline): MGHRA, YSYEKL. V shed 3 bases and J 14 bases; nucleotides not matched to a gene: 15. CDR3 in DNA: TGCGCCAGCAGCCACGCAACAGGGGGGGGCTTTTCGGCCCTCCACTTT. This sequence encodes CASSHATGGGFSALHF.

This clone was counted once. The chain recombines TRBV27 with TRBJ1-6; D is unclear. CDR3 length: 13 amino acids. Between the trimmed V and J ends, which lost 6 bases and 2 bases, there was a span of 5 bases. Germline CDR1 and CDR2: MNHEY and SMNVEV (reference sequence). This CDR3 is CASRVAYNSPLHF. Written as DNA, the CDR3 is TGTGCCAGCAGGGTAGCCTATAATTCACCCCTCCACTTT.